The 20 T cell receptor beta chains listed next were all sequenced from one sample in a study of blood T cell repertoires in COVID-19. Using immunoSEQ multiplex PCR, the repertoire was profiled, and TCRdb retains in-frame clones only, with some absent. The profile shows about 150,000 clones, 85% to 90% of them singletons. The specimen was peripheral blood. The receptor set was obtained from a man aged 60 to 75 with COVID-19, enrolled during active disease.

The rearrangement links TRBV11-2 to TRBJ2-1, with D maybe TRBD2 (6 bases). V lost 1 base to trimming and J lost 8 bases, with 15 bases between them. The germline CDR1 and CDR2 sequences are SGHAT and FQNNGV. CDR3 size: 15 residues. For the CDR3, the DNA is TGTGCCAGCAGCTTAGTTGGGGGGAGGTCCCATGAGCAGTTCTTC. Its translation is CASSLVGGRSHEQFF.

The chain's CDR3 is CASRGDTPSGANVLTF. CDR3 sequence (DNA): TGTGCCAGCAGGGGGGACACCCCCTCTGGGGCCAACGTCCTGACTTTC. The rearrangement links TRBV11-1 to TRBJ2-6; perhaps TRBD1 as D (6 bases). Trimming removed 6 bases at V and 0 bases at J, with 12 bases between. Germline assignment: CDR1 SGHAT and CDR2 FQDESV (reference sequence). The CDR3 has 16 amino acids.

The genes are TRBV27 and TRBJ2-7; D is unresolved. The CDR3 totals 13 residues. The ends were cut back, 4 bases at V and 2 bases at J, with 9 bases in the middle. Germline V gene sequence: CDR1 MNHEY, CDR2 SMNVEV (reference sequence). The CDR3 sequence is CASSSPGPYEQYF. CDR3 bases: TGTGCCAGCAGTTCGCCCGGTCCCTACGAGCAGTACTTC.

The rearrangement links TRBV7-3 to TRBJ2-3, with D possibly TRBD2 on 5 matching bases. The CDR3 is 14 amino acids. Germline V gene data show CDR1 as SGHTA and CDR2 as FQGTGA. V was clipped by 1 base and J by 2 bases, with 7 bases between them. The CDR3 loop is CASSLNGVTDTQYF. The CDR3 nucleotides are TGTGCCAGCAGCTTAAACGGGGTCACAGATACGCAGTATTTT.

This chain connects TRBV2 to TRBJ2-3; 10 bases agree with TRBD2. CDR1 and CDR2 (germline): SNHLY, FYNNEI. V gave up 3 bases and J gave up 6 bases; unmatched junction bases: 9. The CDR3 runs to 16 residues. The CDR3 is CASSDPITSGVDTQYF. CDR3 DNA: TGTGCCAGCAGTGACCCGATCACTAGCGGGGTGGATACGCAGTATTTT.

The rearrangement uses TRBV18 and TRBJ1-1; D is unresolved. CDR3 length equals 16 residues. Germline CDR1 is KGHSH and CDR2 is LQKENI. Trimming removed 6 bases at V and 1 base at J, with 18 bases between. The CDR3 sequence is CASSYSSGLGNTEAFF. CDR3 bases: TGTGCCAGCTCGTACTCCTCAGGTTTAGGGAACACTGAAGCTTTCTTT.

The chain joins TRBV6-6 to TRBJ1-2; possibly TRBD1 for D (5 bases). CDR3 length equals 14 residues. V lost 2 bases, J lost 5 bases, and 12 bases lay in between. Germline V lookup: CDR1 MNHNY, CDR2 SVGAGI (reference sequence). The CDR3 loop reads CASSYGEEGYGYTF. DNA for the CDR3: TGTGCCAGCAGTTACGGGGAGGAGGGGTATGGCTACACCTTC.

The chain employs TRBV7-2 and TRBJ1-1; the D gene is possibly TRBD1 (6 bases). Per germline, CDR1 SGHTA and CDR2 FQGNSA. Trimming stripped 8 bases from V and 4 bases from J, with 20 bases between. The length of the CDR3 is 15 residues. The CDR3 coding sequence is TGTGCCAGCGGATACAGGGCCGGGGGGGTCACTGAAGCTTTCTTT. Translation: CASGYRAGGVTEAFF.

V is TRBV5-1 and J is TRBJ2-6; possible D gene TRBD1, 5 bases. Trimming pared 3 bases from V and 1 base from J, leaving 11 bases between. The CDR3 consists of 16 residues. Germline V gene sequence: CDR1 SGHRS, CDR2 YFSETQ. The CDR3 loop reads CASSSYQGSGANVLTF. The DNA for the CDR3 is TGCGCCAGCAGCTCATACCAGGGATCTGGGGCCAACGTCCTGACTTTC.

The V call is TRBV6-5, the J call TRBJ2-5, with 9 bases aligning to TRBD2. Trimming at V came to 7 bases and at J to 5 bases, leaving 11 bases not matched to a gene. This CDR3 is 15 amino acids long. Germline V lookup: CDR1 MNHEY, CDR2 SVGAGI. For the CDR3, the DNA is TGTGCCAGCACCCCGTCAGCGGGGGGTGGGGAGACCCAGTACTTC. Amino acids: CASTPSAGGGETQYF.

The chain couples TRBV28 to TRBJ1-5, with D unresolved. Looked up from germline, CDR1 is MDHEN and CDR2 is SYDVKM. The ends were cut back, 5 bases at V and 6 bases at J, with 17 bases in the middle. There are 15 residues in the CDR3. The CDR3 bases are TGTGCCAGCAGTACCAGCTCACAGCCCAGTCAGCCCCAGCATTTT. It translates to CASSTSSQPSQPQHF.

This clone was observed a single time. The chain couples TRBV7-9 to TRBJ1-2; D is uncertain. V was clipped by 1 base and J by 2 bases, with 11 bases between them. CDR1 is SEHNR and CDR2 is FQNEAQ in the germline V gene (reference sequence). CDR3 size: 15 residues. For the CDR3, the DNA is TGTGCCAGCAGCTTAGTGTCAGGCGAAAACTATGGCTACACCTTC. Encoded protein: CASSLVSGENYGYTF.

The chain uses TRBV15 and TRBJ1-3; D may be TRBD1 (5 bases). Germline V CDR1 and CDR2: LNHNV, YYDKDF (reference sequence). V was shortened by 1 base and J by 3 bases, with 10 bases between the two germline ends. This CDR3 is built from 15 residues. DNA for the CDR3: TGTGCCACCAGCAGAGTTAGGGGCTTTGGAAACACCATATATTTT. Translation gives CATSRVRGFGNTIYF.

This sequence joins TRBV6-1 and TRBJ1-2, with D uncertain. Germline V gene lookup returns CDR1 MNHNS and CDR2 SASEGT. This CDR3 is built from 11 residues. The V gene lost 1 base and the J gene lost 13 bases, with 10 bases spanning the gap. The CDR3 spells CASSEVGVRTF. CDR3 bases: TGTGCCAGCAGTGAAGTCGGGGTTCGCACCTTC.

The V and J genes are TRBV27 and TRBJ1-6, with 7 positions matching TRBD1. The CDR3 spans 15 residues. Germline trimming cut 7 bases from V and 5 bases from J; bases unmatched to any gene: 8. CDR1 MNHEY and CDR2 SMNVEV come from the germline V gene (reference sequence). The CDR3 nucleotides read TGTGCCAGCACCCAAACCGGGACAGATAATTCACCCCTCCACTTT. Protein sequence: CASTQTGTDNSPLHF.

The J gene is TRBJ2-3, the V gene TRBV6-2 or TRBV6-3; TRBD2 matches 14 bases. Per the germline V gene, CDR1 is MNHEY and CDR2 is SVGEGT. CDR3 size: 15 residues. The junction had 4 bases not matched to a gene; V was cut back by 6 bases and J by 5 bases. CDR3 bases: TGTGCCAGCAGCCGACTAGCGGGAGGGCTAGATACGCAGTATTTT. Translated: CASSRLAGGLDTQYF.

The rearrangement uses TRBV27 and TRBJ2-2; 12 bases align to TRBD2. This CDR3 comprises 17 residues. The junction had 8 bases not matched to a gene; V was cut back by 5 bases and J by 4 bases. Germline assignment: CDR1 MNHEY and CDR2 SMNVEV (reference sequence). CDR3 nucleotides: TGTGCCAGCAGTCCACGGTCACTAGCGGGAGGCACCGGGGAGCTGTTTTTT. Protein product: CASSPRSLAGGTGELFF.

The J gene is TRBJ1-1, the V gene TRBV6-5, with 11 bases identical to TRBD1. This CDR3 spans 15 amino acids. The V gene's germline CDR1 is MNHEY and CDR2 SVGAGI. Germline trimming cut 5 bases from V and 4 bases from J; bases unmatched to any gene: 6. This chain's CDR3 is CASSTRDRGITEAFF. Written as DNA, the CDR3 is TGTGCCAGCAGTACCCGGGACAGGGGGATCACTGAAGCTTTCTTT.

V is TRBV29-1 and J is TRBJ2-5; 10 bases map to TRBD1. The germline V gene encodes CDR1 SQVTM and CDR2 ANQGSEA. V lost 4 bases and J lost 1; bases outside the gene matches: 3. The CDR3 is 14 amino acids. The CDR3 nucleotides read TGCAGCGTTGTATGGACAGGGGGCCAAGAGACCCAGTACTTC. Translated: CSVVWTGGQETQYF.

This clone has just a few counts. The chain joins TRBV7-2 to TRBJ1-2; D ambiguous. Trimming shortened V by 5 bases and J by 3 bases, and 13 bases separated the two germline ends. CDR1 and CDR2 (germline): SGHTA, FQGNSA. The CDR3 has 14 amino acids. The CDR3 sequence: CASSLTAGDYGYTF. The CDR3 DNA is TGTGCCAGCAGCCTTACAGCGGGCGACTATGGCTACACCTTC.